These T cell receptor beta chains were read from a single sample in a study of blood T cell repertoires in COVID-19. Sequenced by immunoSEQ multiplex PCR; TCRdb stores in-frame clones only, minus some. The top ten clones hold roughly 3.2% of a sample with 110,000 to 150,000 clones, roughly nine tenths of them seen once. Source material: peripheral blood. These receptors were collected from an older woman with active COVID-19. CDR3s include the opening cysteine and the closing phenylalanine or tryptophan. D genes are given only for firm matches. Clone size is not always given. Where it is, it says once, few, many or a class for expanded clones.

cdr3_nt	cdr3_aa	d_call	v_call	j_call	clone_size	cdr3_length
TGTGCCAGCAGCTCGTATGGGTCGGGTGAGACCCAGTACTTC	CASSSYGSGETQYF	-	TRBV7-9	TRBJ2-5	-	14
TGTGCCAGCAGTTTAAGCGGGAGGAGGGAAGAGACCCAGTACTTC	CASSLSGRREETQYF	TRBD2	TRBV27	TRBJ2-5	-	15
TGTGCCACCAGTGCCACTGGAAACACCATATATTTT	CATSATGNTIYF	-	TRBV24-1	TRBJ1-3	-	12
TGTGCCAGCAGTCAGGAAGGAAAACTGTTTTTT	CASSQEGKLFF	-	TRBV6-2/TRBV6-3	TRBJ1-4	-	11
TGCGCCAGCAGCCGCCTCGGACAGGGAGGTCAGGAGCCCCAGCATTTT	CASSRLGQGGQEPQHF	TRBD1	TRBV4-1	TRBJ1-5	-	16
TGTGCCATCAGTGAGTCTGGGTGGGGGGGGGACACTGAAGCTTTCTTT	CAISESGWGGDTEAFF	-	TRBV10-3	TRBJ1-1	-	16
TGTGCCAGCAGTTACGGGGAGGACCACGAGCAGTACTTC	CASSYGEDHEQYF	-	TRBV6-5	TRBJ2-7	-	13
TGCAGCGTCGCGGGACAGGGTTTTTCCGGGGCTGACACTGAAGCTTTCTTT	CSVAGQGFSGADTEAFF	TRBD1	TRBV29-1	TRBJ1-1	few	17
TGTGCCAGCAAAACCGGGAGACTCACAGATACGCAGTATTTT	CASKTGRLTDTQYF	-	TRBV28	TRBJ2-3	-	14
TGTGCCAGCAGCGCAGGGTACGGTAACGCCTACGAGCAGTACTTC	CASSAGYGNAYEQYF	-	TRBV4-2	TRBJ2-7	-	15
TGTGCCAGCAGAAAATTTAGCGGGAGTCTGTCCTACGAGCAGTACTTC	CASRKFSGSLSYEQYF	TRBD2	TRBV28	TRBJ2-7	once	16
TGTGCCAGCAGCGTAGCTAGGGGGATTCCCCTCGCCTTTAATGAGCAGTTCTTC	CASSVARGIPLAFNEQFF	-	TRBV9	TRBJ2-1	-	18
TGTGCCAGCAGCCTGTCAGGGAATCCCCCCACAGATACGCAGTATTTT	CASSLSGNPPTDTQYF	-	TRBV4-2	TRBJ2-3	-	16
TGCGCCAGCAGCCAAGTAAGCAGGTCCTACGAGCAGTACTTC	CASSQVSRSYEQYF	-	TRBV4-1	TRBJ2-7	-	14
TGTGCCAGCTCACCCAGGACTAGCGGGCCTCTGGGACCGGCCAACGTCCTGACTTTC	CASSPRTSGPLGPANVLTF	TRBD2	TRBV18	TRBJ2-6	-	19
TGCAGCGTTGCGGGGGACGGTGAAGCTTTCTTT	CSVAGDGEAFF	-	TRBV29-1	TRBJ1-1	-	11
TGTGCCAGCAGTGTAGCGGAGTCCCGCAATGAGCAGTTCTTC	CASSVAESRNEQFF	-	TRBV9	TRBJ2-1	-	14
TGCAGTGCTAGTGGGACTAGCCTGCTCAATGAGCAGTTCTTC	CSASGTSLLNEQFF	TRBD2	TRBV20-1	TRBJ2-1	-	14
TGCGCCAGCAGCCCCTCCGGTCGCCCGGGGTACGAGCAGTACTTC	CASSPSGRPGYEQYF	-	TRBV5-1	TRBJ2-7	-	15
TGCGCCAGCAGCCAAGGTATAGTGAGGGAAAACACCGGGGAGCTGTTTTTT	CASSQGIVRENTGELFF	-	TRBV4-1	TRBJ2-2	-	17
TGCGCCAGCAGCTCCTCCGGGACAGTGGGGGCAGATACGCAGTATTTT	CASSSSGTVGADTQYF	TRBD1	TRBV5-1	TRBJ2-3	-	16
TGTGCCAGCAGCTGGGGGACAGCGAACACTGAAGCTTTCTTT	CASSWGTANTEAFF	TRBD1	TRBV5-4	TRBJ1-1	-	14
TGTGCCAGTAGTAAGTGGGCAGCCTACGAGCAGTACTTC	CASSKWAAYEQYF	-	TRBV19	TRBJ2-7	-	13
TGTGCCAGCAGTTTAGTCTGGGAGGAACGGTCCTACGAGCAGTACTTC	CASSLVWEERSYEQYF	-	TRBV28	TRBJ2-7	-	16
TGTGCCAGCAGCGTCCGACAGAAGGAAAAACTGTTTTTT	CASSVRQKEKLFF	-	TRBV6-2/TRBV6-3	TRBJ1-4	-	13
TGTGCCAGCAGCCCGCAGGGGTTATTGAACACTGAAGCTTTCTTT	CASSPQGLLNTEAFF	-	TRBV7-3	TRBJ1-1	once	15
TGTGCCACCCGCCCTACGGCCTACGAGCAGTACTTC	CATRPTAYEQYF	-	TRBV6-2/TRBV6-3	TRBJ2-7	-	12
TGTGCCAGCAGCCAAGGGGGACTACCCAAAAATGAGCAGTTCTTC	CASSQGGLPKNEQFF	TRBD2	TRBV3-1/TRBV3-2	TRBJ2-1	-	15